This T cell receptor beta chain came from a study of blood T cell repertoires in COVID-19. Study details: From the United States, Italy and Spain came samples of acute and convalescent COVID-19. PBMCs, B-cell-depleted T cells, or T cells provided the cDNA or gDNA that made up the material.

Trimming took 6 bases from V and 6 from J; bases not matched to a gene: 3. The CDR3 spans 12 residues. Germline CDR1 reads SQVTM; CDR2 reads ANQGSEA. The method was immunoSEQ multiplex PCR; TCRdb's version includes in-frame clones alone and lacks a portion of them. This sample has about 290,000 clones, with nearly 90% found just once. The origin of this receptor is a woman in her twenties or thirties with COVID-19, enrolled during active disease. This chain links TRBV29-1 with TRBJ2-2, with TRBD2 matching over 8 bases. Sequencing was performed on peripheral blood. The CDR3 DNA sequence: TGCAGCGTGTGCGGGGGGCCCGGGGAGCTGTTTTTT. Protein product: CSVCGGPGELFF.